This TCR beta chain was sequenced for a study of blood T cell repertoires in COVID-19. Overall study: Donors in the United States, Italy and Spain gave samples during acute or convalescent COVID-19. T cells, B-cell-depleted T cells, or PBMCs provided the cDNA or gDNA that served as material.

CDR3 size: 14 residues. Per germline, CDR1 SGHTA and CDR2 FQGNSA. Between the trimmed V and J ends, which lost 1 base and 4 bases, there was a span of 8 bases. Authors' methods: Estimates of nucleated cell counts were drawn from the amplification of reference gene primers. Data came from immunoSEQ multiplex PCR; TCRdb stores just in-frame clones and leaves some out. The V and J calls and clone size were taken over from that table, and D and trimming were inferred from the DNA. The repertoire consists of approximately 300,000 clones, with 80% to 95% occurring once and the leading ten covering 6.5% to 8%. Followed over time, Seattle patients had been enrolled while infection was active.

The origin of this receptor is a woman younger than 45 with COVID-19, enrolled during active disease. Sample: peripheral blood. The V and J genes are TRBV7-2 and TRBJ1-3; D is undetermined. The CDR3 reads CASSLDIWGNTIYF. The CDR3 nucleotides are TGTGCCAGCAGCTTAGACATCTGGGGAAACACCATATATTTT.